These T cell receptor beta chains were read from a single sample in a study of T cell responses to AZD1222 COVID-19 vaccine. TCRdb keeps only in-frame clones here, not all; method: immunoSEQ multiplex PCR. Of about 140,000 clones listed, roughly 89% are singletons. The sample here was peripheral blood, taken on day 0 of AZD1222 vaccination. The receptors derive from an adult in good health. Each CDR3 is given with its conserved first and last residue. The D gene is left open where the match is weak. Some rows mark clone size as missing; the rest say once, few, many or name a class of expanded clone.

>NA|TRBJ1-5|TRBV10-3|NA
CAISVQGGNQPQHF
TGTGCCATCAGCGTTCAGGGCGGCAATCAGCCCCAGCATTTT
>NA|TRBJ2-7|TRBV5-6|NA
CASSLYVGGFSYEQYF
TGTGCCAGCAGCTTGTATGTCGGGGGATTCTCCTACGAGCAGTACTTC
>NA|TRBJ1-5|TRBV24-1|NA
CATSEWGSNQPQHF
TGTGCCACCAGTGAGTGGGGAAGCAATCAGCCCCAGCATTTT
>NA|TRBJ2-1|TRBV29-1|NA
CSGGVGGIYNEQFF
TGCAGCGGGGGGGTAGGAGGAATTTACAATGAGCAGTTCTTC
>TRBD1|TRBJ1-1|TRBV2|few
CASSRDSLMNTEAFF
TGTGCCAGCTCGAGGGACAGCCTCATGAACACTGAAGCTTTCTTT
>NA|TRBJ2-7|TRBV18|few
CASSGTLGDEQYF
TGTGCCAGCTCCGGGACACTGGGCGACGAGCAGTACTTC
>TRBD1|TRBJ1-2|TRBV5-1|NA
CASSDRGTYGYTF
TGCGCCAGCAGCGACAGGGGGACCTATGGCTACACCTTC
>TRBD1|TRBJ2-7|TRBV11-2|NA
CASSPSGTGVYEQYF
TGTGCCAGCAGCCCCTCCGGGACAGGAGTATACGAGCAGTACTTC
>NA|TRBJ2-1|TRBV14|NA
CASSQVMLNEQFF
TGTGCCAGCAGCCAAGTTATGTTAAATGAGCAGTTCTTC
>TRBD1|TRBJ2-7|TRBV5-4|NA
CASSTGTGGPYEQYF
TGTGCCAGCAGCACCGGGACAGGGGGACCCTACGAGCAGTACTTC
>TRBD1|TRBJ1-4|TRBV4-1|few
CASRRQGANEKLFF
TGCGCCAGCAGGAGACAGGGGGCGAATGAAAAACTGTTTTTT
>NA|TRBJ2-1|TRBV5-1|NA
CASSLDLGERFF
TGCGCCAGCAGCTTGGATCTCGGCGAGCGGTTCTTC
>TRBD1|TRBJ2-2|TRBV6-5|NA
CASSSPARGYTGELFF
TGTGCCAGCAGTTCCCCTGCCAGGGGGTACACCGGGGAGCTGTTTTTT
>NA|TRBJ1-3|TRBV9|NA
CASSVGQGLGNTIYF
TGTGCCAGCAGCGTAGGGCAGGGACTTGGAAACACCATATATTTT
>TRBD2|TRBJ2-6|TRBV5-4|NA
CASRSGRRGANVLTF
TGTGCCAGCAGAAGCGGGAGGAGGGGGGCCAACGTCCTGACTTTC
>NA|TRBJ1-4|TRBV5-5|NA
CASSLRRVANEKLFF
TGTGCCAGCAGCCTCCGACGAGTGGCTAATGAAAAACTGTTTTTT
>TRBD1|TRBJ1-2|TRBV9|NA
CASSAPGQRINYGYTF
TGTGCCAGCAGCGCCCCGGGACAGCGAATAAACTATGGCTACACCTTC
>NA|TRBJ2-1|TRBV11-2|NA
CASSLMGSYNEQFF
TGTGCCAGCAGCTTAATGGGTTCCTACAATGAGCAGTTCTTC
>NA|TRBJ2-7|TRBV15|NA
CATSRGTETYEQYF
TGTGCCACCAGCCGGGGGACAGAGACCTACGAGCAGTACTTC
>NA|TRBJ1-5|TRBV30|once
CAWSLGWDQPQHF
TGTGCCTGGAGTCTCGGGTGGGATCAGCCCCAGCATTTT